The entry that follows covers one T cell receptor (beta chain) sequence. Its target is not known. Germline V CDR1 and CDR2: MNHNY, SVGAGI (reference sequence). The CDR3 spans 11 residues. Trimming stripped 7 bases from V and 14 bases from J, with 15 bases between. The data derive from a study of OX40 agonist ivuxolimab in advanced cancers. The repertoire was sequenced with immunoSEQ multiplex PCR; TCRdb's copy has only in-frame clones and lacks some. Of some 50,000 clones listed, almost 90% are singletons. Study-wide results and limits: Some patients without response likewise showed low normalized clonal expansion.

The V and J genes are TRBV6-6 and TRBJ2-1; the D gene is possibly TRBD1 (5 bases). This clonotype was sampled from an adult with an advanced solid tumor such as melanoma, head and neck, liver or kidney cancer. Sequencing used CD4+ or CD8+ T cells sorted from blood, obtained in a trial of the OX40 agonist ivuxolimab. The CDR3 bases are TGTGCCAGCACCCGCGCGGACAAAAAGTTCTTC. The encoded protein is CASTRADKKFF.